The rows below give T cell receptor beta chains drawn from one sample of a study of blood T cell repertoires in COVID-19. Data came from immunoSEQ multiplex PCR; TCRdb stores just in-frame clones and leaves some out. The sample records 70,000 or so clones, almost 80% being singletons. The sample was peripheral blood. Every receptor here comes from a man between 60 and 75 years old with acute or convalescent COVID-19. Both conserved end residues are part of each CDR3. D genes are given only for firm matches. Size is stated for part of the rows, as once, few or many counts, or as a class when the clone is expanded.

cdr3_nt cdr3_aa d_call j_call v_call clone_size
TGTGCCAGCAGTGAAGCGCTCCCGGGGGGCCAGCCCCAGCATTTT CASSEALPGGQPQHF NA TRBJ1-5 TRBV2 NA
TGCGCCAGCAGCCAAGCCTGGGAGGACCGTCAATACAATGAGCAGTTCTTC CASSQAWEDRQYNEQFF NA TRBJ2-1 TRBV4-3 NA
TGTGCCAGTAGTTCCAGACTGAGCGGGGGGGCAGATACGCAGTATTTT CASSSRLSGGADTQYF TRBD2 TRBJ2-3 TRBV19 NA
TGTGCCAGCAGCTTGGGAGTGGGGCAGGGAATGCCCCAGCATTTT CASSLGVGQGMPQHF NA TRBJ1-5 TRBV5-6 NA
TGTGCCAGCAGTTTAAGGGGGACAGGGGAAACCTATAATTCACCCCTCCACTTT CASSLRGTGETYNSPLHF TRBD1 TRBJ1-6 TRBV27 few
TGTGCCAGCAGCCTTGACAGGGTTAAGACCCAGTACTTC CASSLDRVKTQYF TRBD1 TRBJ2-5 TRBV5-4 NA
TGTGCCATCAGTGAGTCAGGGGGACCGTATAGCAATCAGCCCCAGCATTTT CAISESGGPYSNQPQHF NA TRBJ1-5 TRBV10-3 NA
TGTGCCAGCAGTTACTCCGGGACAGGCGATTATGGCTACACCTTC CASSYSGTGDYGYTF TRBD1 TRBJ1-2 TRBV6-5 few
TGTGCCAGCAGTTACTCGATGCCAACTCTAAGCGAAAAACTGTTTTTT CASSYSMPTLSEKLFF NA TRBJ1-4 TRBV6-2/TRBV6-3 few
TGTGCCAGCAGCTTGATTGCAGGAATGAACACTGAAGCTTTCTTT CASSLIAGMNTEAFF NA TRBJ1-1 TRBV5-8 once
TGTGCCAGCAGTTACGACCCAGGGGGTAATTCACCCCTCCACTTT CASSYDPGGNSPLHF TRBD1 TRBJ1-6 TRBV6-2/TRBV6-3 NA
TGTGCCAGCTCACCACGTCCGGGAGAGTACCAAGAGACCCAGTACTTC CASSPRPGEYQETQYF NA TRBJ2-5 TRBV18 NA
TGTGCCAGCAGCAAAGATCGGGGGAACCAAGAGACCCAGTACTTC CASSKDRGNQETQYF NA TRBJ2-5 TRBV21-1 NA
TGTGCCAGCAGCTTAGGGACAGGGCTGGAGCCCCAGCATTTT CASSLGTGLEPQHF TRBD1 TRBJ1-5 TRBV7-9 few
TGTGCCAGTAGTATCAGGGATCGCCAAGAGACCCAGTACTTC CASSIRDRQETQYF NA TRBJ2-5 TRBV19 NA
TGTGCCAGCAAAGCGGGGGAGGGGAACACTGAAGCTTTCTTT CASKAGEGNTEAFF NA TRBJ1-1 TRBV6-5 few
TGTGCCAGCAGCCCGCTAGCGGGGGCCCGACTTGAGCAGTTCTTC CASSPLAGARLEQFF TRBD2 TRBJ2-1 TRBV6-5 once
TGTGCCAGCAGTCCCAGTACCGGGGAGCTGTTTTTT CASSPSTGELFF NA TRBJ2-2 TRBV27 many
TGTGCCAGCAGCCAAGAATGGGGACAGGGAGTATGGGGCGCTGAAGCTTTCTTT CASSQEWGQGVWGAEAFF TRBD1 TRBJ1-1 TRBV3-1/TRBV3-2 NA
TGCGCCAGCAGCTCTAGCGGGGGGGCGAACACCGGGGAGCTGTTTTTT CASSSSGGANTGELFF TRBD2 TRBJ2-2 TRBV5-1 NA
TGTGCCAGCAGTTACTCTACAGGGGAAACCTACGAGCAGTACTTC CASSYSTGETYEQYF TRBD1 TRBJ2-7 TRBV6-5 NA
TGCGCCAGCAATAGCGGCTACTCCTACAATGAGCAGTTCTTC CASNSGYSYNEQFF NA TRBJ2-1 TRBV5-1 NA
TGCGCCAGCAGCCAAGAGACAGGGGATTTGAACACTGAAGCTTTCTTT CASSQETGDLNTEAFF TRBD1 TRBJ1-1 TRBV4-3 NA
TGTGCCAGCAGCTTAAACGCGGAGGCTAACTATGGCTACACCTTC CASSLNAEANYGYTF NA TRBJ1-2 TRBV7-8 NA
TGTGCCAGCAGCTTAAGTCTCGGGACAGGGGACGTACTCTCCTACAATGAGCAGTTCTTC CASSLSLGTGDVLSYNEQFF TRBD1 TRBJ2-1 TRBV7-3 NA
TGTGCCAGCAGCCCAACCGGGACTACGGGCTACACCTTC CASSPTGTTGYTF NA TRBJ1-2 TRBV7-9 NA
TGCGCCAGCAGCCAAGATCGGGAGGGGGGCAGACAAGAGACCCAGTACTTC CASSQDREGGRQETQYF TRBD2 TRBJ2-5 TRBV4-1 NA
TGTGCCAGCAGTTTGGGACAGGGCTATGGAACTAATGAAAAACTGTTTTTT CASSLGQGYGTNEKLFF TRBD1 TRBJ1-4 TRBV27 NA
TGTGCCAGCAGCTCCAATGGGGCGGGGGCCAACAATGAGCAGTTCTTC CASSSNGAGANNEQFF NA TRBJ2-1 TRBV11-3 NA
TGCGCCAGCAGCCAATACAGGGAGTATAATTCACCCCTCCACTTT CASSQYREYNSPLHF NA TRBJ1-6 TRBV4-3 NA
TGCGCCAGCAGCCAAGTTTTTGGGACTAGCGTAAATGAGCAGTTCTTC CASSQVFGTSVNEQFF TRBD2 TRBJ2-1 TRBV4-3 NA
TGTGCCAGCAGTTCGGGGTTTCAGCCCCAGCATTTT CASSSGFQPQHF NA TRBJ1-5 TRBV6-6 NA
TGCGCCAGCAGTGAGAGTCAGGGGGTGGTAGAAAAACTGTTTTTT CASSESQGVVEKLFF TRBD1 TRBJ1-4 TRBV10-2 NA
TGTGCCAGCAGTTTCTATAGCGGGAGATCCTACAATGAGCAGTTCTTC CASSFYSGRSYNEQFF TRBD2 TRBJ2-1 TRBV27 once
TGTGCCAGCTCACTCGGAATCGGGGGAGAGCCCCAGCATTTT CASSLGIGGEPQHF NA TRBJ1-5 TRBV18 NA
TGTGCCAGCAGTTTATTTCTAGCGGGGGGGAATGAGCAGTTCTTC CASSLFLAGGNEQFF TRBD2 TRBJ2-1 TRBV27 NA
TGTGCCAGCAGCTTGGAGGCGGGAGGTGGAAACACCATATATTTT CASSLEAGGGNTIYF NA TRBJ1-3 TRBV5-6 NA
TGCAGCGCCGCCGACAGGGGTACCGGGGAGCTGTTTTTT CSAADRGTGELFF TRBD1 TRBJ2-2 TRBV29-1 NA
TGCGCCAGCAGCCTCGGGACAGGCCCCTCTAGCACTGAAGCTTTCTTT CASSLGTGPSSTEAFF TRBD1 TRBJ1-1 TRBV5-1 once
TGTGCCAGCTCACAAACAGGGGCCAATCAGCCCCAGCATTTT CASSQTGANQPQHF TRBD1 TRBJ1-5 TRBV18 NA
TGTGCCATCAGATTGGACAGTGACACTGAAGCTTTCTTT CAIRLDSDTEAFF NA TRBJ1-1 TRBV10-3 few
TGTGCCAGCAGCCCAACCGGGACAGGGGCCTATGGCTACACCTTC CASSPTGTGAYGYTF TRBD1 TRBJ1-2 TRBV5-6 NA
TGTGCCAGCAGTGACCTGCGGGGGGATTACAATGAGCAGTTCTTC CASSDLRGDYNEQFF TRBD2 TRBJ2-1 TRBV2 NA
TGCGCCAGCAGCCAAGATGGGCTAGCGGGGGGTTCCACAGATACGCAGTATTTT CASSQDGLAGGSTDTQYF TRBD2 TRBJ2-3 TRBV4-3 NA
TGTGCCAGCAGCTTGGTACGCGGGGTGATAGGGACTGAAGCTTTCTTT CASSLVRGVIGTEAFF NA TRBJ1-1 TRBV5-8 NA
TGTGCCAGCAGCCCCGGGGGTCTCACAGATACGCAGTATTTT CASSPGGLTDTQYF NA TRBJ2-3 TRBV7-2 NA
TGCGCCAGCAGCCTAAGAGAGGTCAGGGGAGAGACCCAGTACTTC CASSLREVRGETQYF NA TRBJ2-5 TRBV4-3 NA
TGCGCCAGCAGACCCGGGACAGGGGGCGATGCTTTCTTT CASRPGTGGDAFF TRBD1 TRBJ1-1 TRBV5-1 once
TGTGCCAGCAGCTTCGGACAGAGGACTGAAGCTTTCTTT CASSFGQRTEAFF NA TRBJ1-1 TRBV3-1/TRBV3-2 NA
TGTGCCAGCAGTGACGGACAGGGTGGATCAGGAAACACCATATATTTT CASSDGQGGSGNTIYF TRBD1 TRBJ1-3 TRBV6-1 once
TGTGCCAGCAGTTACTTGTTGGGCCCATCAGGGGGCGAGGAGACCCAGTACTTC CASSYLLGPSGGEETQYF TRBD1 TRBJ2-5 TRBV6-2/TRBV6-3 few
TGTGCCAGCAGCTTAAACGGGGGGCACTCTGGGGCCAACGTCCTGACTTTC CASSLNGGHSGANVLTF NA TRBJ2-6 TRBV7-3 NA
TGTGCCAGCAGCGTAGGGGGCTACGATCAGCCCCAGCATTTT CASSVGGYDQPQHF NA TRBJ1-5 TRBV9 NA